A single sample gave rise to the 26 T cell receptor beta chains below, sequenced in a study of shared clonotypes between healthy human individuals. The protocol was immunoSEQ multiplex PCR, while the TCRdb copy is restricted to in-frame clones and leaves out a portion. The sample yields 1.5 million to 2.5 million clones, about 95% seen once. Cells designated naive CD8 were CD45RO-negative and were positively selected for CCR7, with terminally differentiated effector memory CD45RA+ cells excluded. The sequencing input was naive CD8+ T cells sorted from blood. These receptors originate from a young man in good health.

V is TRBV28 and J is TRBJ2-3; 8 nucleotides agree with TRBD2. This CDR3 region has 16 residues. With V trimmed by 3 bases and J by 2 bases, 7 bases remained unmatched. Germline CDR1 is MDHEN and CDR2 is SYDVKM. CDR3 bases: TGTGCCAGCAGTTTTAAGAGCGGGAGAGACACAGATACGCAGTATTTT. Protein product: CASSFKSGRDTDTQYF.

This sequence joins TRBV13 and TRBJ2-2; 9 positions match TRBD2. V trimming: 2 bases; J trimming: 4 bases; junction bases outside the gene matches: 5. The CDR3 covers 16 residues. CDR1 is PRHDT and CDR2 is FYEKMQ in the germline V gene (reference sequence). The DNA of the CDR3 is TGTGCCAGCAGCTTATTACTAGCGGGCCGCACCGGGGAGCTGTTTTTT. This encodes CASSLLLAGRTGELFF.

This rearrangement joins TRBV7-9 to TRBJ2-5; D not certain. The germline V and J ends were trimmed by 3 bases and 2 bases, with 10 bases remaining between them. The CDR3 is made up of 14 amino acids. Germline V gene data show CDR1 as SEHNR and CDR2 as FQNEAQ (reference sequence). CDR3 sequence reads: CASSFPGQQETQYF. The CDR3 DNA reads as TGTGCCAGCAGCTTTCCTGGGCAGCAAGAGACCCAGTACTTC.

The chain combines TRBV19 with TRBJ1-1; 7 positions agree with TRBD1. V shed 5 bases, J shed 3 bases, and the junction held 15 bases outside the gene matches. The CDR3 extends over 17 amino acids. CDR1 LNHDA and CDR2 SQIVND come from the germline V gene (reference sequence). The CDR3 spells CASSSIEGAIGDTEAFF. For the CDR3, the DNA is TGTGCCAGTAGTTCCATCGAGGGGGCCATTGGTGACACTGAAGCTTTCTTT.

V is TRBV7-2 and J is TRBJ2-3; TRBD2 is a possible D gene (6 bases). Germline V gives CDR1 SGHTA, CDR2 FQGNSA. The CDR3 loop spans 16 amino acids. The V end was cut by 2 bases, the J end by 2 bases, with 14 bases between. This CDR3 is CASSLPGSRSTDTQYF. The CDR3 DNA reads TGTGCCAGCAGCTTACCCGGGAGCCGATCCACAGATACGCAGTATTTT.

V is TRBV6-6 and J is TRBJ2-1, with 7 bases lining up with TRBD2. Germline CDR1 MNHNY, CDR2 SVGAGI (reference sequence). Trimming at V came to 4 bases and at J to 10 bases, leaving 1 base not matched to a gene. The CDR3 loop spans 11 amino acids. The CDR3 protein is CASSWGGEQFF. CDR3 in DNA: TGTGCCAGCAGTTGGGGGGGGGAGCAGTTCTTC.

To note about this clone: Other DNA sequences from this sample encode an identical CDR3 as well. The rearrangement joins TRBV5-1 to TRBJ1-1; D might be TRBD1 (5 bases). The V gene lost 5 bases and the J gene lost 1 base, with 6 bases spanning the gap. The length of the CDR3 is 12 residues. The germline V gene encodes CDR1 SGHRS and CDR2 YFSETQ. CDR3 coding DNA: TGCGCCAGCAGTCAGGGGAACACTGAAGCTTTCTTT. Protein product: CASSQGNTEAFF. Drawing the rest from reference TRBV5-1 and TRBJ1-1, the complete variable domain is KAGVTQTPRYLIKTRGQQVTLSCSPISGHRSVSWYQQTPGQGLQFLFEYFSETQRNKGNFPGRFSGRQFSNSRSEMNVSTLELGDSALYLCASSQGNTEAFFGQGTRLTVV.

The V gene is TRBV5-6, the J gene TRBJ2-1, with TRBD2 matching over 8 bases. CDR1 and CDR2 (germline): SGHDT, YYEEEE. V dropped 4 bases and J dropped 8; count of bases not matched to a gene: 14. CDR3 length: 16 amino acids. The chain's CDR3 is CASSPNSGLAGDEQFF. The CDR3 nucleotides are TGTGCCAGCAGCCCAAACTCCGGACTAGCTGGCGATGAGCAGTTCTTC.

The rearrangement links TRBV27 to TRBJ2-3; 8 positions match TRBD1. The germline CDR1 and CDR2 sequences are MNHEY and SMNVEV (reference sequence). The V and J ends lost 5 bases and 3 bases, in that order; junction bases with no gene match: 4. This CDR3 comprises 14 residues. This chain's CDR3 is CASSADRDTDTQYF. The DNA for the CDR3 is TGTGCCAGCAGTGCGGACAGGGATACAGATACGCAGTATTTT.

This clone was seen a single time. The chain is built from TRBV10-2 and TRBJ2-5; 12 bases are shared with TRBD2. The CDR3 totals 16 residues. Germline V gives CDR1 WSHSY, CDR2 SAAADI. V was clipped by 4 bases and J by 5 bases; unmatched bases: 8. CDR3 in DNA: TGCGCCAGCAGTGGGGCTAGCGGGAGGGCCGGGGAGACCCAGTACTTC. This encodes CASSGASGRAGETQYF.

This sequence joins TRBV6-6 and TRBJ1-1; D might be TRBD1 (6 bases). The CDR3 loop spans 13 amino acids. The V end was cut by 8 bases, the J end by 4 bases, with 14 bases between. CDR1 and CDR2 from the germline V gene are MNHNY and SVGAGI (reference sequence). DNA for the CDR3: TGTGCCAGCCGTGGGGGGCTAAGCACTGAAGCTTTCTTT. Its protein is CASRGGLSTEAFF.

The rearrangement uses TRBV4-1 and TRBJ2-7; D is uncertain. The CDR3 covers 15 residues. CDR1 MGHRA and CDR2 YSYEKL come from the germline V gene. Trimming removed 1 base at V and 0 bases at J, with 10 bases between. CDR3 sequence: CASSQGDLSSYEQYF. The CDR3 DNA reads as TGCGCCAGCAGCCAAGGGGATTTGAGCTCCTACGAGCAGTACTTC.

The V gene is TRBV11-2, the J gene TRBJ2-7; D possibly corresponds to TRBD1 (6 bases). The length of the CDR3 is 14 residues. V lost 3 bases and J 1 base, leaving 10 bases between the germline ends. Germline-derived CDR1 and CDR2 are SGHAT and FQNNGV. The CDR3 DNA reads TGTGCCAGCAGCTTCACAGGGTTGTCCTACGAGCAGTACTTC. Translating it yields CASSFTGLSYEQYF. The full variable domain, rest sourced from reference TRBV11-2 and TRBJ2-7, is EAGVAQSPRYKIIEKRQSVAFWCNPISGHATLYWYQQILGQGPKLLIQFQNNGVVDDSQLPKDRFSAERLKGVDSTLKIQPAKLEDSAVYLCASSFTGLSYEQYFGPGTRLTVT.

Note on this clone: The identical CDR3 is also encoded by other nucleotide sequences in the sample. The genes are TRBV5-6 and TRBJ2-7; 11 bases match TRBD2. There are 14 residues in the CDR3. Trimming at V came to 7 bases and at J to 2 bases, leaving 5 bases not matched to a gene. Per the germline V gene, CDR1 is SGHDT and CDR2 is YYEEEE. CDR3 in amino acids: CASSYSGRAYEQYF. CDR3 bases: TGTGCCAGCTCTTATAGCGGGAGGGCCTACGAGCAGTACTTC. Full variable domain (outside the CDR3, taken from reference TRBV5-6 and TRBJ2-7): DAGVTQSPTHLIKTRGQQVTLRCSPKSGHDTVSWYQQALGQGPQFIFQYYEEEERQRGNFPDRFSGHQFPNYSSELNVNALLLGDSALYLCASSYSGRAYEQYFGPGTRLTVT.

The rearrangement joins TRBV28 to TRBJ1-1, with a weak D call TRBD1 (6 bases). Per germline, CDR1 MDHEN and CDR2 SYDVKM. Trimming took off 7 bases at V and 3 bases at J, with 15 bases between the two ends. The CDR3 runs 14 residues. The CDR3 reads CASILQGMDTEAFF. The CDR3 DNA sequence: TGTGCCAGCATCCTCCAGGGGATGGACACTGAAGCTTTCTTT.

CDR3 sequence (DNA): TGTGCCAGCAGGCTAACCGGTTCCACAGGGGACGAGCAGTACTTC. This sequence encodes CASRLTGSTGDEQYF. The chain uses TRBV6-5 and TRBJ2-7; 7 positions agree with TRBD1. The germline gives CDR1 MNHEY, CDR2 SVGAGI. The CDR3 spans 15 residues. After removal of 6 bases from V and 5 bases from J, the junction contained 13 bases not matched to a gene.

The chain uses TRBV7-9 and TRBJ1-1; D is perhaps TRBD1 (5 bases). The V end was cut by 5 bases, the J end by 0 bases, with 13 bases between. The length of the CDR3 is 15 residues. Looked up from germline, CDR1 is SEHNR and CDR2 is FQNEAQ (reference sequence). CDR3 protein: CASSLDWGLNTEAFF. For the CDR3, the DNA is TGTGCCAGCAGCCTCGATTGGGGGTTGAACACTGAAGCTTTCTTT.

The chain has TRBV7-2 and TRBJ2-7; 7 bases line up with TRBD2. V was pared by 6 bases and J by 9 bases, with 17 bases of the junction left unmatched. This CDR3 is 15 amino acids long. Germline V gene lookup returns CDR1 SGHTA and CDR2 FQGNSA. CDR3 sequence: CASSEWFSVSGTQYF. In nucleotides, the CDR3 is TGTGCCAGCAGTGAATGGTTTTCAGTGAGCGGGACGCAGTACTTC.

In the case of this clone: Other DNA sequences from this sample encode an identical CDR3 as well. The J gene is TRBJ2-5, the V gene TRBV5-1; D remains ambiguous. The CDR3 totals 12 residues. CDR1 and CDR2 from the germline V gene are SGHRS and YFSETQ. V lost 2 bases and J lost 5, with 7 bases in between. For the CDR3, the DNA is TGCGCCAGCAGCTTAATAGGGGAGACCCAGTACTTC. This translates into CASSLIGETQYF.

V gene TRBV13 combines with J gene TRBJ1-1; D is possibly TRBD1 (5 bases). From germline, CDR1 is PRHDT and CDR2 FYEKMQ (reference sequence). V lost 5 bases, J lost 4 bases, and 11 bases lay in between. The CDR3 contains 13 residues. CDR3 nucleotide sequence: TGTGCCAGCAGCCCCAGGACAATCACTGAAGCTTTCTTT. Translating it yields CASSPRTITEAFF.

The V gene is TRBV29-1, the J gene TRBJ1-5; D remains ambiguous. Trimming removed 5 bases from V and 3 bases from J, with 14 bases in between. There are 14 residues in the CDR3. Germline V gene sequence: CDR1 SQVTM, CDR2 ANQGSEA. The CDR3 DNA reads TGCAGCGTTTACGACGGGAGTAACAATCAGCCCCAGCATTTT. This encodes CSVYDGSNNQPQHF.

This rearrangement joins TRBV6-5 to TRBJ1-6, with D maybe TRBD1 (6 bases). CDR3 length equals 15 residues. Between the trimmed V and J ends, which lost 2 bases and 6 bases, there was a span of 11 bases. CDR1 is MNHEY and CDR2 is SVGAGI in the germline V gene. CDR3 region: CASSYGTPVNSPLHF. The DNA of the CDR3 is TGTGCCAGCAGTTACGGGACACCTGTTAATTCACCCCTCCACTTT.

This clone was seen just once. The V call is TRBV10-2, the J call TRBJ2-2; D possibly corresponds to TRBD2 (5 bases). V lost 3 bases, J lost 7 bases, and 6 bases lay in between. The CDR3 runs 12 residues. Germline V lookup: CDR1 WSHSY, CDR2 SAAADI. This chain's CDR3 is CASSEGGGELFF. Written as DNA, the CDR3 is TGCGCCAGCAGTGAAGGAGGCGGGGAGCTGTTTTTT.

The chain recombines TRBV27 with TRBJ2-7, with D unresolved. The germline V gene encodes CDR1 MNHEY and CDR2 SMNVEV (reference sequence). CDR3 length equals 14 residues. Trimming left V 5 bases short and J 1 base short, with 12 bases between. The CDR3 sequence is CASSDPSVSYEQYF. The CDR3 nucleotides are TGTGCCAGCAGTGACCCGAGTGTTTCCTACGAGCAGTACTTC.

For this clone: The sample has other DNA sequences that encode this CDR3 too. The chain has TRBV4-3 and TRBJ2-7; 7 bases align to TRBD1. The CDR3 is 14 amino acids. CDR1 and CDR2 (germline): LGHNA, YSLEER. V dropped 0 bases and J dropped 4; count of bases not matched to a gene: 3. Here the CDR3 DNA reads TGCGCCAGCAGCCAAGAGGCAGGGGGTTACGAGCAGTACTTC. As protein: CASSQEAGGYEQYF.

This chain connects TRBV2 to TRBJ2-1; unclear D gene. Germline CDR1 and CDR2: SNHLY and FYNNEI. The CDR3 runs 13 residues. Trimming pared 0 bases from V and 1 base from J, leaving 1 base between. The CDR3 region has the DNA TGTGCCAGCAGTGAAGCATCCTACAATGAGCAGTTCTTC. Translating gives CASSEASYNEQFF.